This paragraph covers one T cell receptor beta chain sequence. The entry originates in a study of blood T cell repertoires in COVID-19. On the study more broadly: Collection of acute and convalescent COVID-19 samples took place in the United States, Italy and Spain.

This CDR3 has 14 residues. Germline values: CDR1 SGHDT, CDR2 YYEEEE. V gave up 3 bases and J gave up 5 bases; unmatched junction bases: 5. Here immunoSEQ multiplex PCR was the method, and the copy in TCRdb shows in-frame clones only, minus some. The sample gives about 330,000 clones, 70% to 90% of which show up once; about 3.9% is in the top ten. This receptor was obtained from a woman aged 45-65 years with active or convalescent COVID-19. This chain connects TRBV5-6 to TRBJ2-5, with TRBD1 identical over 9 bases. Sequences were obtained from peripheral blood. CDR3 amino acids: CASSSGQGWETQYF. The CDR3 DNA reads TGTGCCAGCAGCTCCGGACAGGGGTGGGAGACCCAGTACTTC.